Each of the 2 T cell receptor beta chains below was sequenced from the same sample in a study of T cell responses to AZD1222 COVID-19 vaccine (dated by TCRdb to the early 2020s). Reading the label with the study, this specimen's time point is: about 28 days (+/-7) after the second vaccine dose. The library was prepared using the immunoSEQ multiplex PCR assay. Not all clones reach the TCRdb copy of this immuneACCESS table, which keeps in-frame sequences only. Checked studies attribute under half of the gap to unresolved V genes and leave the rest unexplained. Counted in this sample were 15,000 to 20,000 clones; about 90% of them appeared once. 8.7% of the sample is taken by the ten largest. This sample comprised peripheral blood, obtained 28 days after the second AZD1222 dose. The receptors shown here come from an adult who received the AZD1222 COVID-19 vaccine.

This chain joins TRBV5-1 and TRBJ2-1, with 11 positions matching TRBD2. The V gene's germline CDR1 is SGHRS and CDR2 YFSETQ. The CDR3 loop spans 16 amino acids. The V and J ends lost 0 bases and 3 bases, in that order; junction bases with no gene match: 2. CDR3 in amino acids: CASSLGLAGGYNEQFF. DNA for the CDR3: TGCGCCAGCAGCTTGGGTCTAGCGGGGGGCTACAATGAGCAGTTCTTC.

This clone occurred once. This rearrangement joins TRBV19 to TRBJ1-6; D is uncertain. The CDR3 runs 15 residues. The germline V gene encodes CDR1 LNHDA and CDR2 SQIVND (reference sequence). Trimming left V 4 bases short and J 10 bases short, with 17 bases between. The CDR3 bases are TGTGCCAGTAGTAACATGGCTTCGGTAGGCTCACCCCTCCACTTT. It codes for CASSNMASVGSPLHF.